These 26 T cell receptor delta chains came from one sample sequenced in a study of γδ T cells in repeated Plasmodium falciparum infection. TCRdb repeated clone calling on the multiplex PCR reads with CATT. The sample contains under 60,000 delta-chain clones, 1.6% of which appear only once. Gammadelta T cells were flow-sorted from PBMC into Vgamma9/Vdelta2+ and Vdelta2-negative populations for bulk analysis. Sequencing was done on a sample of gamma-delta T cells from blood. These TCRs come from a pool of human donors (malaria-infected and uninfected, not separated).

This clone came up many times. A much larger clone differs by one base, so this may be a read error. The V and J genes are TRDV1 and TRDJ1; TRDD3 matches at 13 bases. Germline matching of the DNA provided the J gene here, since TCRdb leaves it blank. CDR3 length: 21 residues. Germline loops: CDR1 TSWWSYY, CDR2 QGS. V shed 4 bases, J shed 8 bases, and the junction held 25 bases outside the gene matches. Written as DNA, the CDR3 is TGTGCTCTTGGGGGTGCTCCCTACCCTGTACTGGGGGATACGCTCACCTTCAAACTCATCTTT. It encodes CALGGAPYPVLGDTLTFKLIF.

With respect to this clone: TCRdb attributes to this sequence the protein of a much larger clone, which differs from the DNA translation at residue 12; a read error is likely, and the protein displayed is translated from the DNA. The rearrangement uses TRDV1 and TRDJ1, with D unresolved. The J gene, not given by TCRdb, was assigned here from a germline match of the nucleotide sequence. Between the trimmed V and J ends, which lost 2 bases and 2 bases, there was a span of 24 bases. This CDR3 comprises 19 residues. In germline, CDR1 is TSWWSYY, CDR2 QGS. CDR3 nucleotide sequence: TGTGCTCTTGGGGAAGTGAATTTCTACCCCGGGGTTCTGACCGATAAACTCATCTTT. Its translation is CALGEVNFYPGVLTDKLIF.

This clone appeared a few times. The TCRdb record carries a much larger clone's protein, which differs from this DNA's translation at residue 12; a read error is the likely cause, and the protein listed here is the DNA translation. The chain recombines TRDV2 with TRDJ1; D is tentatively TRDD2 or TRDD3 (6 bases each). Here the J gene was assigned by germline matching of the DNA, as TCRdb has none. In germline, CDR1 is GEAIGNYY, CDR2 EKD. The CDR3 runs to 20 residues. The ends were cut back, 3 bases at V and 0 bases at J, with 28 bases in the middle. The DNA for the CDR3 is TGTGCCTGTGACGAAGCCTTCCCTCGCGGGGGTTCTGGGGACACCGATAAACTCATCTTT. It yields the protein CACDEAFPRGGSGDTDKLIF.

On this clone: The sample carries other DNA sequences with the same CDR3. TRDV2 is the V gene, and the J gene was not called; TRDD3 reflects the table's D call only, with no check against the DNA. In germline, CDR1 is GEAIGNYY, CDR2 EKD. The CDR3 loop spans 18 amino acids. The CDR3 protein is CACDTAGLFYRWGGKLIF. DNA for the CDR3: TGTGCCTGTGACACCGCTGGTTTGTTCTACCGATGGGGGGGTAAACTCATCTTC.

Only a few counts were recorded for this clone. TCRdb pairs this DNA with a much larger clone's protein that differs at residue 10, likely a read error; the protein shown was translated from the DNA. V is TRDV1 and J is TRDJ1, with 12 bases aligning to TRDD3. No J gene was available from TCRdb, and it was assigned here by a germline match of the DNA. The CDR3 loop spans 21 amino acids. Per the germline V gene, CDR1 is TSWWSYY and CDR2 is QGS. The junction had 18 bases not matched to a gene; V was cut back by 0 bases and J by 4 bases. CDR3 DNA: TGTGCTCTTGGGGAACTAGTGACGATAAGGACTGGGGGATACTTAAGCGATAAACTCATCTTT. This sequence encodes CALGELVTIRTGGYLSDKLIF.

This clone was counted a few times. TCRdb shows a much larger clone's protein in place of this DNA's translation, and the two differ at residue 15, likely through a read error; the protein shown is translated from the DNA. The V call is TRDV1, the J call TRDJ1, with 8 bases matching TRDD3. TCRdb gives no J gene; it was assigned here by matching the DNA to germline. This CDR3 contains 21 residues. The V segment lost 2 bases and the J segment 2 bases; nucleotides outside the gene matches: 22. Per germline, CDR1 TSWWSYY and CDR2 QGS. The chain's CDR3 is CALGEKQGWGTSPYPTDKLIF. The CDR3 DNA is TGTGCTCTTGGGGAAAAACAGGGCTGGGGGACCTCCCCATATCCGACCGATAAACTCATCTTT.

This clone has a count of ten or more. The chain joins TRDV1 to TRDJ1; D gene uncertain. Germline assignment: CDR1 TSWWSYY and CDR2 QGS. The CDR3 is 14 residues long. The ends were cut back, 2 bases at V and 3 bases at J, with 10 bases in the middle. CDR3 region: CALGEVAPPDKLIF. The CDR3 DNA reads TGTGCTCTTGGGGAAGTGGCCCCCCCCGATAAACTCATCTTT.

This clone was counted a few times. TCRdb's protein for this DNA is that of a much larger clone and differs from the translation at residue 5, likely a read error; the protein shown is the DNA translation. The genes are TRDV1 and TRDJ1; 10 nucleotides agree with TRDD3. The J gene, absent from TCRdb, was called here by matching the DNA to germline. Germline V gene sequence: CDR1 TSWWSYY, CDR2 QGS. The trim removed 4 bases at V and 3 bases at J, leaving 23 bases unmatched. The CDR3 extends over 21 amino acids. CDR3: CALGGLSPCYWGIPRSDKLIF. CDR3 sequence (DNA): TGTGCTCTTGGGGGACTTTCCCCCTGCTATTGGGGGATACCTCGGTCCGATAAACTCATCTTT.

Comment on this clone: TCRdb records a much larger clone's protein for this DNA, with a difference at residue 3 that likely arises from a read error; the protein given is the translation of the DNA. This chain joins TRDV1 and TRDJ1; TRDD2 agrees at 8 bases. TCRdb is silent on the J gene; assignment here came from matching the DNA to germline. The length of the CDR3 is 28 residues. Germline CDR1 is TSWWSYY and CDR2 is QGS. The CDR3 DNA reads as TGTGCTCCTGGGGAACCTAGTTTTCCTCCCTGGCTTCCTACAGACCTGAGGGATTCTAGGCCTTACACCGATAAACTCATCTTT. Translating it yields CAPGEPSFPPWLPTDLRDSRPYTDKLIF.

This clone was found a few times. Given a far larger clone just one base away, this is likely a sequencing read error. The chain carries TRDV1 and TRDJ1; 12 bases map to TRDD3. The J gene comes from matching the DNA to germline here; TCRdb lacks it. V lost 1 base and J lost 8; bases outside the gene matches: 29. CDR3 length: 23 amino acids. The germline CDR1 and CDR2 sequences are TSWWSYY and QGS. CDR3 nucleotides: TGTGCTCTTGGGGAACCTCTCTTTCCTTCCCTCTGGTCTGGGGGATACGTAAACGACAAACTCATCTTT. It codes for CALGEPLFPSLWSGGYVNDKLIF.

This clone was counted a few times. This DNA's translation and the protein TCRdb lists, from a much larger clone, do not match at residue 15, likely due to a read error; the protein shown is translated from the DNA. V gene assignment gives TRDV1, but the J gene was left uncalled; the DNA was not used to check the table's D call, TRDD3. This CDR3 is built from 21 residues. Per germline, CDR1 TSWWSYY and CDR2 QGS. The CDR3 DNA sequence: TGTGCTCTTGGGGGAAAGGGCCGGGCCCGTACTGGGGGACAAGACACCGATAAACTAATCTTT. It yields the protein CALGGKGRARTGGQDTDKLIF.

This clone occurred many times. TCRdb has a much larger clone's protein, which differs at residue 10 from the translation of this DNA, likely because of a read error; what is shown is the protein translated from the DNA. The V and J genes are TRDV2 and TRDJ1; weak D call: TRDD3 (6 bases). The ends were cut back, 0 bases at V and 0 bases at J, with 19 bases in the middle. In germline, CDR1 is GEAIGNYY, CDR2 EKD. The CDR3 has 18 residues. The CDR3 coding sequence is TGTGCCTGTGACACCCTCGCGACTGGGACCCAGTACACCGATAAACTCATCTTT. Protein: CACDTLATGTQYTDKLIF.

This clone has more than one count but fewer than ten. The amino acid sequence in TCRdb belongs to a much larger clone and departs from this DNA's translation at residue 8, likely a sequencing read error; the sequence shown is translated from the DNA. The V gene is TRDV1, the J gene TRDJ1; TRDD3 agrees at 10 bases. As TCRdb names no J gene, one was assigned here on the basis of a DNA match to germline. V was clipped by 5 bases and J by 4 bases; unmatched bases: 13. This CDR3 spans 17 amino acids. Germline lookup yields CDR1 TSWWSYY and CDR2 QGS. CDR3 protein: CALGTSYRGIRVDKLIF. The CDR3 DNA reads as TGTGCTCTTGGGACTTCCTACCGGGGGATACGGGTCGATAAACTCATCTTT.

A remark on this clone: TCRdb has a much larger clone's protein, which differs at residue 13 from the translation of this DNA, likely because of a read error; what is shown is the protein translated from the DNA. This chain links TRDV1 with TRDJ1; D may be TRDD3 (6 bases). Here the J gene was assigned by germline matching of the DNA, as TCRdb has none. From germline, CDR1 is TSWWSYY and CDR2 QGS. The CDR3 is made up of 17 amino acids. The CDR3 loop reads CALGDLRYWVYTGKLIF. The CDR3 DNA sequence: TGTGCTCTTGGGGATTTAAGGTACTGGGTTTACACCGGTAAACTCATCTTT.

This clone came up a few times. A read error likely explains this, since a far larger clone differs by one base. The gene calls are TRDV3 and TRDJ1, with 7 bases matching TRDD3. Matching the DNA to germline supplied the J gene, which TCRdb does not give. V trimming: 5 bases; J trimming: 0 bases; junction bases outside the gene matches: 12. Per germline, CDR1 TVYSNPD and CDR2 GDNSRS (reference sequence). The CDR3 is 15 residues long. The CDR3 sequence: CAEGSPGYYTDKLIF. Here the CDR3 DNA reads TGTGCCGAAGGCTCCCCGGGATACTACACCGATAAACTCATCTTT.

To note about this clone: TCRdb attributes to this sequence the protein of a much larger clone, which differs from the DNA translation at residue 15; a read error is likely, and the protein displayed is translated from the DNA. V gene TRDV1 combines with J gene TRDJ1; 10 bases map to TRDD3. TCRdb offers no J gene call, so here the DNA was matched to germline to obtain one. Germline V gene sequence: CDR1 TSWWSYY, CDR2 QGS. CDR3 length: 25 residues. With 0 bases clipped from V and 2 bases from J, the junction kept 30 bases outside the gene matches. In DNA, the CDR3 is TGTGCTCTTGGGGAACTTAAACTCCTACGGTTACTGGGGGATGCGCGTATCCGAAAGACCGATAAACTCATCTTT. Its protein is CALGELKLLRLLGDARIRKTDKLIF.

In this sample, this clone turned up a few times. A read error likely explains this, since a far larger clone differs by one base. Other DNA sequences in this specimen translate into the identical CDR3. This chain connects TRDV1 to TRDJ1; 10 bases agree with TRDD3. V dropped 2 bases and J dropped 10; count of bases not matched to a gene: 40. This CDR3 contains 25 residues. Germline CDR1 reads TSWWSYY; CDR2 reads QGS. CDR3 amino acids: CALGEISAPSRAPYWGIRVTIGLIF. The CDR3 nucleotides are TGTGCTCTTGGGGAAATTTCGGCTCCCTCTCGGGCCCCGTACTGGGGGATCCGGGTTACAATAGGACTCATCTTT.

This clone was observed many times. A far more abundant clone sits one base away, making this likely a read error. The same CDR3 is also encoded by other DNA sequences in this sample. This chain joins TRDV2 and TRDJ1; D remains unclear. The CDR3 has 13 residues. Germline CDR1 is GEAIGNYY and CDR2 is EKD. The chain's CDR3 is CACDSVGVDKLIF. The CDR3, as DNA: TGTGCATGTGACAGTGTAGGAGTCGATAAACTCATCTTT.

This clone turned up a few times. Translating this DNA gives a protein that differs at residue 9 from the TCRdb one, which belongs to a much larger clone; a read error is likely, and the protein shown is this translation. The CDR3 here is CALGEIPQNQLIF. In DNA form, the CDR3 reads TGTGCTCTTGGGGAGATACCCCAAAATCAACTTATCTTT. No J gene was assigned, while the V gene was called as TRDV1; the listed D gene, TRDD3, was not tested against the DNA. The germline CDR1 and CDR2 sequences are TSWWSYY and QGS. This CDR3 has 13 residues.

On this clone itself: TCRdb has a much larger clone's protein, which differs at residue 7 from the translation of this DNA, likely because of a read error; what is shown is the protein translated from the DNA. V gene TRDV1 combines with J gene TRDJ1; D gene ambiguous. The J gene is absent in TCRdb and was assigned here via DNA matching to germline. The CDR3 spans 15 residues. The ends were cut back, 9 bases at V and 7 bases at J, with 24 bases in the middle. Per the germline V gene, CDR1 is TSWWSYY and CDR2 is QGS. For the CDR3, the DNA is TGTGCTCTCTATTTCTCAGGTGTGCCCCCCAGTAAACTCATCTTT. This translates into CALYFSGVPPSKLIF.

A remark on this clone: TCRdb assigns this DNA the protein of a much larger clone, which departs from its translation at residue 12; this likely reflects a read error, and the protein shown comes from translating the DNA. V is TRDV3 and J is TRDJ1; 9 bases align to TRDD2. Germline V gene lookup returns CDR1 TVYSNPD and CDR2 GDNSRS (reference sequence). The CDR3 length is 14 residues. In DNA, the CDR3 is TGTGCCTTTAGTCCTTCCTACGGCCTCGATAAACCCATCTTT. The encoded protein is CAFSPSYGLDKPIF. The complete variable domain, with remaining parts taken from reference TRDV3 and TRDJ1, reads CDKVTQSSPDQTVASGSEVVLLCTYDTVYSNPDLFWYRIRPDYSFQFVFYGDNSRSEGADFTQGRFSVKHILTQKAFHLVISPVRTEDSATYYCAFSPSYGLDKPIFGKGTRVTVEP.

In regard to this clone: A read error is the likely source, as a far larger clone sits one nucleotide away. Different DNA sequences within this sample yield the same CDR3. The CDR3 DNA sequence: TGTGCTCTTGGGGAACTTCGGAACCAATTGGGGGATACGTCAGGTGGGAAACTCATCTTT. Protein product: CALGELRNQLGDTSGGKLIF. The genes are TRDV1 and TRDJ1; 11 bases line up with TRDD3. The J gene was not available in TCRdb and was assigned here by matching the DNA to germline segments. J lost 8 bases, V lost 0 bases, and 20 bases had no gene match. CDR3 length: 20 residues. The germline V gene has CDR1 TSWWSYY and CDR2 QGS.

A word on this clone: A far larger clone is one base from this, pointing to a likely read error. Distinct nucleotide sequences in the sample also encode this CDR3. The rearrangement uses TRDV1 and TRDJ1; TRDD3 aligns across 8 bases. Assignment of the J gene here rests on matching the DNA to germline, because TCRdb gives none. Germline V gene data show CDR1 as TSWWSYY and CDR2 as QGS. CDR3 length: 17 residues. Written as DNA, the CDR3 is TGTGCTCTTGGAGAACGGCCTCCGGGGGATATAACCGATAAACTCATCTTT. Residues: CALGERPPGDITDKLIF.

As to this clone: TCRdb's listed protein matches a much larger clone and diverges from this DNA's translation at residue 3, likely through a read error; the protein shown comes from the DNA. The chain is built from TRDV1 and TRDJ1; 12 nucleotides agree with TRDD3. TCRdb records no J gene; here it was assigned by comparing the DNA to germline. In germline, CDR1 is TSWWSYY, CDR2 QGS. The CDR3 loop spans 25 amino acids. CDR3 DNA sequence: TGTGCTATTGGGGGCTTGTGGCGGCCTTCCTACTTTACCCTGGGGGATACGGGGGGGACCGATAAACTCATCTTT. Translation: CAIGGLWRPSYFTLGDTGGTDKLIF.

Only a few counts were recorded for this clone. A single base separates this from a much larger clone, so it may be a read error. The chain links TRDV1 to TRDJ1, with a tentative D call TRDD3 (5 bases). Matching the DNA to germline supplied the J gene, which TCRdb does not give. The CDR3 covers 21 residues. Germline V gene lookup returns CDR1 TSWWSYY and CDR2 QGS. CDR3 sequence (DNA): TGTGCTCTTGGTGAACAATCCGGGTACTGGCGGATCTCCTCTGACACCGATAAACTCATCTTT. It is translated as CALGEQSGYWRISSDTDKLIF.

This clone was observed a few times. The protein recorded in TCRdb matches a much larger clone and deviates from this DNA's translation at residue 12, suggesting a read error; the protein here is obtained by translating the DNA. V gene TRDV1 combines with J gene TRDJ1, with D perhaps matching TRDD3 (6 bases). Germline matching of the DNA provided the J gene here, since TCRdb leaves it blank. Looked up from germline, CDR1 is TSWWSYY and CDR2 is QGS. The CDR3 is made up of 15 amino acids. CDR3 amino acids: CALGGIGTVTDRLIF. CDR3 nucleotide sequence: TGTGCTCTTGGAGGGATAGGGACCGTAACCGATAGACTCATCTTT.